These T cell receptor beta chains were read from a single sample in a study of T cell changes during pregnancy in multiple sclerosis. Clones were sequenced by immunoSEQ multiplex PCR, and TCRdb holds only the in-frame ones, with some missing. This sample has roughly 31,000 clones, with roughly 89% found just once. Sequencing used CD8+ T cells from peripheral blood mononuclear cells, obtained before pregnancy. The origin of the receptors is a female donor with multiple sclerosis, enrolled in a pregnancy study. The CDR3 runs from the conserved cysteine through the conserved F or W. The D gene is left open where the match is weak. Only part of the rows carry a size: once, few, many, or a class if the clone is expanded.

TRBJ1-2 | . | . | TRBV5-6 | CASSLMGVYGYTF | TGTGCCAGCAGCTTGATGGGAGTCTATGGCTACACCTTC
TRBJ2-7 | TRBD1 | . | TRBV27 | CASSFIGQGGEQYF | TGTGCCAGCAGTTTCATTGGACAGGGCGGCGAGCAGTACTTC
TRBJ2-7 | TRBD1 | . | TRBV27 | CASTPVGTGQNEQYF | TGTGCCAGCACCCCTGTGGGGACAGGCCAAAACGAGCAGTACTTC
TRBJ1-5 | . | once | TRBV30 | CAWSPNPSGRWSQHF | TGTGCCTGGAGTCCCAATCCATCAGGGCGGTGGTCCCAGCATTTT
TRBJ2-1 | . | . | TRBV4-1 | CASSQVAVSYNEQFF | TGCGCCAGCAGCCAAGTAGCGGTGTCCTACAATGAGCAGTTCTTC
TRBJ2-1 | . | . | TRBV29-1 | CSLSGPGVYNEQFF | TGCAGCCTCTCCGGTCCAGGGGTTTACAATGAGCAGTTCTTC
TRBJ1-6 | . | . | TRBV28 | CASSSRTAINSPLHF | TGTGCCAGCAGCTCTCGGACAGCAATTAATTCACCCCTCCACTTT
TRBJ1-1 | . | once | TRBV7-8 | CASSLDQPGINTEAFF | TGTGCCAGCAGCTTAGATCAGCCGGGGATTAACACTGAAGCTTTCTTT
TRBJ1-1 | . | . | TRBV19 | CASAPRAYTEAFF | TGTGCCAGTGCTCCGAGGGCCTACACTGAAGCTTTCTTT
TRBJ2-3 | . | . | TRBV27 | CASSRLASTDTQYF | TGTGCCAGCAGCAGACTGGCTAGCACAGATACGCAGTATTTT
TRBJ1-1 | . | . | TRBV5-5 | CASSHHRGGTEAFF | TGTGCCAGCAGTCATCACCGCGGGGGCACTGAAGCTTTCTTT
TRBJ1-1 | . | . | TRBV7-9 | CASSEVYTEAFF | TGTGCCAGCAGCGAGGTATACACTGAAGCTTTCTTT
TRBJ2-1 | TRBD2 | . | TRBV9 | CASSELAGADEQFF | TGTGCCAGCAGCGAACTAGCGGGGGCTGATGAGCAGTTCTTC
TRBJ1-6 | TRBD1 | . | TRBV5-4 | CASSADRGLRSPLHF | TGTGCCAGCAGCGCGGACAGGGGTCTACGCTCACCCCTCCACTTT
TRBJ2-7 | . | . | TRBV9 | CASSPPGVPYEQYF | TGTGCCAGCAGCCCCCCGGGGGTCCCCTACGAGCAGTACTTC
TRBJ1-1 | . | . | TRBV28 | CASRLVEDSTEAFF | TGTGCCAGCAGGTTGGTAGAGGATTCCACTGAAGCTTTCTTT
TRBJ1-2 | TRBD1 | . | TRBV29-1 | CSATGGHGYGYTF | TGCAGCGCGACAGGGGGCCATGGATATGGCTACACCTTC
TRBJ2-7 | TRBD2 | . | TRBV2 | CASTLAGSSRHEQYF | TGTGCCAGCACCCTAGCGGGGTCCTCGCGGCATGAGCAGTACTTC
TRBJ1-2 | TRBD1 | . | TRBV5-4 | CASTTPQGTYGYTF | TGTGCCAGCACCACCCCACAGGGGACCTATGGCTACACCTTC
TRBJ2-7 | . | . | TRBV2 | CASRAGTYEQYF | TGTGCCAGCAGAGCCGGGACCTACGAGCAGTACTTC
TRBJ1-5 | . | . | TRBV5-6 | CASSLVGMSNQPQHF | TGTGCCAGCAGCCTCGTCGGGATGAGCAATCAGCCCCAGCATTTT
TRBJ1-2 | . | once | TRBV6-5 | CASRNGGGYTF | TGTGCCAGCAGGAACGGAGGGGGCTACACCTTC
TRBJ1-6 | TRBD1 | . | TRBV5-6 | CASSLLEGAGKSPLHF | TGTGCCAGCAGCTTGTTGGAGGGGGCAGGGAAATCACCCCTCCACTTT
TRBJ2-5 | TRBD2 | once | TRBV7-9 | CASSLSMVSGGIQETQYF | TGTGCCAGCAGCTTATCGATGGTTAGCGGGGGGATCCAAGAGACCCAGTACTTC
TRBJ2-1 | . | . | TRBV27 | CASSFLARRPYNEQFF | TGTGCCAGCAGTTTTCTCGCGAGGAGGCCCTACAATGAGCAGTTCTTC
TRBJ2-7 | TRBD1 | . | TRBV7-9 | CASRGTAPYEQYF | TGTGCCAGCAGAGGGACAGCCCCCTACGAGCAGTACTTC
TRBJ1-1 | . | . | TRBV10-2 | CASSETAPVLTEAFF | TGCGCCAGCAGTGAGACAGCCCCAGTACTCACTGAAGCTTTCTTT
TRBJ1-5 | . | . | TRBV11-3 | CASSPKPRRGQPQHF | TGTGCCAGCAGCCCAAAGCCCCGGAGGGGACAGCCCCAGCATTTT
TRBJ2-7 | . | . | TRBV27 | CASSFESPYYEQYF | TGTGCCAGCAGTTTTGAGTCCCCCTACTACGAGCAGTACTTC
TRBJ2-7 | . | . | TRBV11-2 | CASKLPEGETYEQYF | TGTGCCAGCAAACTCCCTGAGGGTGAGACCTACGAGCAGTACTTC
TRBJ1-4 | . | . | TRBV29-1 | CSGSHREGGEKLFF | TGCAGCGGCAGCCACCGGGAAGGGGGAGAAAAACTGTTTTTT
TRBJ1-1 | TRBD1 | . | TRBV19 | CASSIGTGGTEAFF | TGTGCCAGTAGTATAGGGACAGGGGGCACTGAAGCTTTCTTT
TRBJ1-1 | . | . | TRBV19 | CASSLGAVGTEAFF | TGTGCCAGTAGCCTGGGGGCGGTCGGCACTGAAGCTTTCTTT
TRBJ2-2 | . | . | TRBV2 | CASYRGASTGELFF | TGTGCCAGCTACCGGGGGGCGAGCACCGGGGAGCTGTTTTTT
TRBJ1-2 | . | . | TRBV4-1 | CASSQGAGAGYTF | TGCGCCAGCAGCCAGGGTGCGGGGGCCGGCTACACCTTC
TRBJ1-3 | . | . | TRBV19 | CASSMSGLGNTIYF | TGTGCCAGTAGTATGTCTGGCCTCGGAAACACCATATATTTT
TRBJ1-6 | . | . | TRBV27 | CASSSGPGEGSYNSPLHF | TGTGCCAGCAGTTCGGGACCGGGAGAGGGCTCCTATAATTCACCCCTCCACTTT
TRBJ2-7 | . | once | TRBV18 | CASSPDPAGEFYEQYF | TGTGCCAGCTCACCAGATCCGGCCGGGGAATTCTACGAGCAGTACTTC